The 17 T cell receptor beta chains given below trace back to one sample, sequenced in a study of technical replicates of blood from several donors. The table came from immunoSEQ multiplex PCR; TCRdb's copy has only in-frame clones and leaves some out. Here the sample spans about 93,000 clones, about 96% being singletons. Sequencing was carried out using T cells isolated from PBMCs. These TCRs come from a human donor in good health.

The V call is TRBV11-3, the J call TRBJ1-1; the D is unclear. The V end was cut by 1 base, the J end by 9 bases, with 15 bases between. The CDR3 sequence is 14 residues long. The germline gives CDR1 SGHNT, CDR2 YENEEA. CDR3 DNA sequence: TGTGCCAGCAGCTTAGGGTTGAGTCTTCCTCAAGCTTTCTTT. This sequence encodes CASSLGLSLPQAFF.

V is TRBV19 and J is TRBJ2-2; D is possibly TRBD1 (5 bases). Germline CDR1 and CDR2: LNHDA and SQIVND (reference sequence). V lost 5 bases and J 1 base, leaving 8 bases between the germline ends. The CDR3 has 14 amino acids. CDR3 coding DNA: TGTGCCAGTAGTGTTACAGGGAACACCGGGGAGCTGTTTTTT. Protein product: CASSVTGNTGELFF.

This clone was seen a single time. The gene calls are TRBV2 and TRBJ2-3; 9 nucleotides agree with TRBD1. CDR1 is SNHLY, CDR2 FYNNEI, per germline. V lost 4 bases to trimming and J lost 4 bases; unmatched junction nucleotides: 6. CDR3 size: 15 residues. The CDR3 sequence is CASSGQGVGPDTQYF. In nucleotides, the CDR3 is TGTGCCAGCAGTGGACAGGGGGTAGGTCCAGATACGCAGTATTTT.

The chain joins TRBV6-4 to TRBJ2-1; tentatively, D is TRBD2 (6 bases). The germline V and J ends were trimmed by 6 bases and 4 bases, with 16 bases remaining between them. Germline V gene lookup returns CDR1 MRHNA and CDR2 SNTAGT. The length of the CDR3 is 15 residues. The CDR3 nucleotides are TGTGCCAGCAGCCCGGATTTAGCGGCGTACAATGAGCAGTTCTTC. This translates into CASSPDLAAYNEQFF.

The chain links TRBV2 to TRBJ1-1; tentatively, D is TRBD1 (5 bases). Germline V gene lookup returns CDR1 SNHLY and CDR2 FYNNEI. The CDR3 totals 14 residues. Trimming left V 2 bases short and J 1 base short, with 8 bases between. The CDR3 DNA reads as TGTGCCAGCAGTGAAAGGACAAGGAACACTGAAGCTTTCTTT. It specifies CASSERTRNTEAFF.

The rearrangement links TRBV9 to TRBJ2-3, with D possibly TRBD1 on 6 matching bases. V was pared by 0 bases and J by 2 bases, with 22 bases between. Per germline, CDR1 SGDLS and CDR2 YYNGEE. The CDR3 is 19 amino acids. The CDR3 reads CASSVGPTRGHQYTDTQYF. CDR3 sequence (DNA): TGTGCCAGCAGCGTAGGCCCTACCAGGGGCCACCAATACACAGATACGCAGTATTTT. The whole variable domain, filled in from reference TRBV9 and TRBJ2-3, reads DSGVTQTPKHLITATGQRVTLRCSPRSGDLSVYWYQQSLDQGLQFLIQYYNGEERAKGNILERFSAQQFPDLHSELNLSSLELGDSALYFCASSVGPTRGHQYTDTQYFGPGTRLTVL.

This chain connects TRBV2 to TRBJ2-5; D is possibly TRBD1 (5 bases). From germline, CDR1 is SNHLY and CDR2 FYNNEI. CDR3 length: 14 amino acids. Trimming left V 0 bases short and J 3 bases short, with 8 bases between. This CDR3 is CASSEAGLEETQYF. CDR3 nucleotides: TGTGCCAGCAGTGAAGCGGGGCTAGAAGAGACCCAGTACTTC.

This sequence joins TRBV6-1 and TRBJ2-3, with a tentative D call TRBD2 (5 bases). Germline CDR1 and CDR2: MNHNS and SASEGT. The CDR3 totals 15 residues. Trimming took 0 bases from V and 4 from J, leaving 11 bases between them. The CDR3 protein is CASSEAPASPDTQYF. For the CDR3, the DNA is TGTGCCAGCAGTGAAGCGCCGGCTAGCCCAGATACGCAGTATTTT.

This sequence joins TRBV27 and TRBJ1-6; 9 positions agree with TRBD1. CDR1 and CDR2 (germline): MNHEY, SMNVEV (reference sequence). The trim removed 4 bases at V and 0 bases at J, leaving 22 bases unmatched. There are 23 residues in the CDR3. The CDR3 bases are TGTGCCAGCAGTTCCAAGAGGGACAGGGAACGGGGGGCCATTAGCTCCTATAATTCACCCCTCCACTTT. Amino acids: CASSSKRDRERGAISSYNSPLHF.

The chain links TRBV5-1 to TRBJ2-7; tentative D call: TRBD2 (5 bases). Germline-derived CDR1 and CDR2 are SGHRS and YFSETQ. This CDR3 comprises 14 residues. Trimming took 3 bases from V and 6 from J, leaving 16 bases between them. CDR3 nucleotides: TGCGCCAGCAGCTCGGAGGCCAGGTGGGGCGAGCAGTACTTC. Protein product: CASSSEARWGEQYF.

The chain joins TRBV19 to TRBJ2-7; D perhaps matches TRBD1 (6 bases). V lost 8 bases, J lost 5 bases, and 19 bases lay in between. The germline gives CDR1 LNHDA, CDR2 SQIVND (reference sequence). The CDR3 extends over 14 amino acids. The CDR3 reads CASSTGTLLHEQYF. In DNA, the CDR3 is TGTGCCAGTTCCACCGGGACATTGCTCCACGAGCAGTACTTC.

The V call is TRBV19, the J call TRBJ2-7, with 9 bases fitting TRBD1. V gave up 9 bases and J gave up 6 bases; unmatched junction bases: 12. Germline CDR1 is LNHDA and CDR2 is SQIVND (reference sequence). The CDR3 is 14 amino acids. The CDR3 loop is CASGETGGFGEQYF. The CDR3 DNA sequence: TGTGCCAGCGGGGAGACAGGGGGGTTTGGCGAGCAGTACTTC.

The rearrangement uses TRBV6-5 and TRBJ2-5; TRBD1 might be the D (6 bases). Germline CDR1 and CDR2: MNHEY and SVGAGI. V lost 0 bases to trimming and J lost 1 base, with 12 bases between them. CDR3 size: 16 residues. CDR3 sequence reads: CASSYSQRTAQETQYF. The CDR3 DNA reads TGTGCCAGCAGTTACTCTCAGCGGACAGCCCAAGAGACCCAGTACTTC.

The chain couples TRBV28 to TRBJ2-7, with 9 positions matching TRBD1. The germline V gene encodes CDR1 MDHEN and CDR2 SYDVKM. CDR3 length: 14 residues. V trimming: 4 bases; J trimming: 6 bases; junction bases outside the gene matches: 7. The CDR3 here is CASSSGTGLSEQYF. The CDR3 nucleotides are TGTGCCAGCAGTTCCGGGACAGGGTTATCCGAGCAGTACTTC.

V usage is TRBV5-1 and J usage is TRBJ2-6; 7 bases align to TRBD1. The V segment lost 5 bases and the J segment 1 base; nucleotides outside the gene matches: 3. The CDR3 loop spans 15 amino acids. Germline values: CDR1 SGHRS, CDR2 YFSETQ. In nucleotides, the CDR3 is TGCGCCAGCAGACAGACAGGGTCTGGGGCCAACGTCCTGACTTTC. The encoded protein is CASRQTGSGANVLTF.

The genes are TRBV28 and TRBJ2-1; possible D gene TRBD2, 7 bases. Germline CDR1 and CDR2: MDHEN and SYDVKM. The CDR3 contains 18 residues. The V end lost 5 bases, the J end lost 2 bases, and 22 bases lay between the germline ends. The CDR3 region has the DNA TGTGCCAGCAGTCCCCCCTGGGGGCGGGAGACCCCCTACAATGAGCAGTTCTTC. Amino acids: CASSPPWGRETPYNEQFF.

V usage is TRBV6-5 and J usage is TRBJ2-7; 9 bases align to TRBD1. The V and J ends lost 4 bases and 3 bases, in that order; junction bases with no gene match: 10. Germline CDR1 reads MNHEY; CDR2 reads SVGAGI. This CDR3 region has 16 residues. The CDR3 loop is CASSSAGTGSGYEQYF. CDR3 DNA sequence: TGTGCCAGCAGTTCCGCCGGGACAGGGAGTGGCTACGAGCAGTACTTC.